One TCR beta chain is described in this entry. The source of the sample is a study of blood T cell repertoires in COVID-19. The protocol was immunoSEQ multiplex PCR, while the TCRdb copy is restricted to in-frame clones and leaves out a portion. The sample shows 150,000 to 200,000 clones, more than 65% of them seen only once. The CDR3 runs 14 residues. Germline assignment: CDR1 MNHEY and CDR2 SVGAGI. V shed 6 bases, J shed 7 bases, and the junction held 9 bases outside the gene matches. The receptor comes from a man over 45 who had recovered from COVID-19. This chain connects TRBV6-5 to TRBJ1-2, with TRBD1 identical over 9 bases. The sample comprised PBMCs or T cells enriched from blood (not recorded which). CDR3 amino acids: CASSPTGGKRGYTF. The CDR3 DNA is TGTGCCAGCAGCCCGACAGGGGGGAAGCGTGGCTACACCTTC.